The TCR beta chain described here comes from a study of blood T cells in healthy people across ages. Background on the study: Through template switching, about one barcoded beta molecule was captured per two T cells, as measured in model experiments.

PCR was performed a second time for about 6 to 11 cycles using a sample-barcoded 5' primer and a J-beta primer mix. MiXCR was run by TCRdb on the 5' RACE reads, yielding one entry per CDR3 protein. The sample lists 1 million to 1.2 million distinct CDR3 sequences, 35% to 45% occurring once. Findings and limits, study-wide: Naive CD4+ cells and diversity were both higher in long-lived donors than in aged donors. The fall in TCR beta diversity per million T cells was roughly linear with age.

This CDR3 is 14 amino acids long. Trimming cost V 3 bases and J 7 bases; bases outside gene matches: 4. Russia was home to the donors, healthy Caucasian individuals aged roughly 6 to 90. This clonotype was detected only a few times. What it binds is not known. The clonotype comes from a young man in good health. The specimen was blood. This rearrangement joins TRBV12-3 or TRBV12-4 to TRBJ1-4, with 8 bases that match TRBD1. DNA of the CDR3: TGTGCCAGCAGTTTGGCCAGGGGGCCTGAAAAACTGTTTTTT. Translation: CASSLARGPEKLFF.